One and the same sample provided the 20 T cell receptor beta chains below, sequenced in a study of blood T cell repertoires in COVID-19 (dated by TCRdb to the early 2020s). The library relied on the immunoSEQ multiplex PCR assay. Sourced from immuneACCESS, this table was stored by TCRdb with only in-frame sequences that have V and J called. A share of the clones is absent; for the studies checked, an unresolved V gene accounts for under half, and the remainder has no known explanation. Here the sample has 250,000 to 300,000 clones; around 89% occur a single time. The ten largest make up around 0.98% of the sample. Sequencing was carried out using peripheral blood. The receptors come from a woman aged 40 to 50 who had recovered from COVID-19.

The V call is TRBV30, the J call TRBJ1-6; the D is unclear. CDR1 is GTSNPN and CDR2 is SVGIG in the germline V gene (reference sequence). V lost 3 bases and J 10 bases, leaving 10 bases between the germline ends. CDR3 length: 12 residues. The CDR3 loop reads CAWSPGKSPLHF. Written as DNA, the CDR3 is TGTGCCTGGAGCCCCGGGAAGTCACCCCTCCACTTT.

The chain recombines TRBV5-5 with TRBJ1-2; 10 bases are a match to TRBD1. V lost 4 bases to trimming and J lost 5 bases; unmatched junction nucleotides: 8. CDR1 SGHKS and CDR2 YYEKEE come from the germline V gene (reference sequence). The CDR3 length is 15 residues. The CDR3 DNA sequence: TGTGCCAGCAGCCTGGACAGGGGGGGACCTTATGGCTACACCTTC. It specifies CASSLDRGGPYGYTF.

This clone was seen more than once but under ten times. The chain carries TRBV7-6 and TRBJ2-1; 8 bases align to TRBD1. The CDR3 extends over 17 amino acids. The V gene's germline CDR1 is SGHVS and CDR2 FNYEAQ. Trimming at V came to 1 base and at J to 5 bases, leaving 10 bases not matched to a gene. This CDR3 reads CASSLGRQGAFDNEQFF. The CDR3 region has the DNA TGTGCCAGCAGCTTAGGTCGGCAGGGGGCATTTGACAATGAGCAGTTCTTC.

This clone is a singleton in its sample. The chain is built from TRBV5-4 and TRBJ1-1, with TRBD1 identical over 7 bases. The CDR3 has 15 amino acids. The ends lost 4 bases at V and 0 bases at J; junction bases unmatched: 6. Germline-derived CDR1 and CDR2 are SGHNT and YYREEE (reference sequence). The CDR3 bases are TGTGCCAGCAGCGCCGGACAGGCTTTGAACACTGAAGCTTTCTTT. As protein: CASSAGQALNTEAFF.

The rearrangement joins TRBV18 to TRBJ2-7, with a weak D call TRBD1 (6 bases). Germline assignment: CDR1 KGHSH and CDR2 LQKENI. Trimming left V 2 bases short and J 2 bases short, with 10 bases between. This CDR3 is 14 amino acids long. The CDR3 DNA reads as TGTGCCAGCTCACCAGGGGGCCCCCCCTACGAGCAGTACGTC. Its protein product is CASSPGGPPYEQYV.

This clone was counted only a few times. The chain uses TRBV24-1 and TRBJ1-1, with 8 bases lining up with TRBD1. The V gene's germline CDR1 is KGHDR and CDR2 SFDVKD. The length of the CDR3 is 15 residues. Losses at the gene ends were 5 bases for V and 1 base for J; bases not matched to a gene: 5. The DNA of the CDR3 is TGTGCCACCAGTGTCGGCGGGACAGGGAACACTGAAGCTTTCTTT. Its protein product is CATSVGGTGNTEAFF.

This clone was observed a single time. The V call is TRBV11-3, the J call TRBJ1-2, with 11 bases that match TRBD1. The trim removed 5 bases at V and 4 bases at J, leaving 3 bases unmatched. CDR3 length: 14 residues. The germline V gene encodes CDR1 SGHNT and CDR2 YENEEA. The CDR3 nucleotides read TGTGCCAGCAGCCGGACAGGGGGCGGCTATGGCTACACCTTC. It translates to CASSRTGGGYGYTF.

The rearrangement links TRBV7-3 to TRBJ2-1; 15 bases are shared with TRBD2. The CDR3 is 17 amino acids. CDR1 is SGHTA, CDR2 FQGTGA, per germline. Unmatched junction bases numbered 4, after V lost 5 bases and J lost 2 bases. DNA for the CDR3: TGTGCCAGCAGCCCCGGACTAGCGGGAGGGGCCTACAATGAGCAGTTCTTC. Amino acids: CASSPGLAGGAYNEQFF.

The gene calls are TRBV21-1 and TRBJ2-7; TRBD2, the table's D call, lacks a check against the DNA. TRBV21-1 is a pseudogene segment. This CDR3 region has 15 residues. Written as DNA, the CDR3 is TGTGCCAGCAGCAAAGCGCTGGGAGGGACCTACGAGCAGTACTTC. Translated, it gives CASSKALGGTYEQYF.

The chain recombines TRBV18 with TRBJ2-4; 11 nucleotides match TRBD1. CDR1 is KGHSH, CDR2 LQKENI, per germline. The V segment lost 6 bases and the J segment 5 bases; nucleotides outside the gene matches: 3. This CDR3 is built from 14 residues. The CDR3 spells CASSPGQGENIQYF. In DNA, the CDR3 is TGTGCCAGCTCCCCGGGACAGGGGGAAAACATTCAGTACTTC.

V gene TRBV5-8 combines with J gene TRBJ1-4, with 8 bases identical to TRBD1. This CDR3 region has 16 residues. The V gene end was trimmed by 4 bases and the J gene end by 4 bases; junction bases not matched to a gene: 9. The germline gives CDR1 SGHTS, CDR2 YDEGEE. The CDR3 DNA follows: TGTGCCAGCAGCCGGGGGACAGGTGAAGTTAATGAAAAACTGTTTTTT. As protein: CASSRGTGEVNEKLFF.

The rearrangement uses TRBV25-1 and TRBJ1-2, with 7 positions matching TRBD1. V was clipped by 2 bases and J by 8 bases; unmatched bases: 8. This CDR3 is built from 14 residues. Germline assignment: CDR1 MGHDK and CDR2 SYGVNS. CDR3 coding DNA: TGTGCCAGCAGTGAAAGGGGGGACAGCACAGGCTACACCTTC. It is translated as CASSERGDSTGYTF.

This chain links TRBV5-4 with TRBJ1-6; perhaps TRBD1 as D (6 bases). CDR1 is SGHNT and CDR2 is YYREEE in the germline V gene (reference sequence). The CDR3 is 15 residues long. The ends were cut back, 4 bases at V and 4 bases at J, with 12 bases in the middle. In nucleotides, the CDR3 is TGTGCCAGCAGCCCCGGACAGTCGTATAATTCACCCCTCCACTTT. Amino acid sequence: CASSPGQSYNSPLHF.

The CDR3 sequence is CASSELGHGYEQYV. Here the CDR3 DNA reads TGTGCCAGCAGTGAATTGGGGCACGGGTACGAGCAGTACGTC. The chain recombines TRBV2 with TRBJ2-7; D is perhaps TRBD1 (5 bases). The CDR3 sequence is 14 residues long. Germline assignment: CDR1 SNHLY and CDR2 FYNNEI. Trimming shortened V by 2 bases and J by 4 bases, and 12 bases separated the two germline ends.

J is TRBJ1-1 and V is TRBV7-2; 7 bases map to TRBD1. V lost 7 bases and J lost 3; bases outside the gene matches: 5. The CDR3 loop spans 13 amino acids. Per the germline V gene, CDR1 is SGHTA and CDR2 is FQGNSA. CDR3 amino acids: CASKPRGDTEAFF. The CDR3 region has the DNA TGTGCCAGCAAGCCCAGGGGGGACACTGAAGCTTTCTTT.

The genes are TRBV11-1 and TRBJ2-2, with D tentatively TRBD1 (6 bases). The V end lost 1 base, the J end lost 2 bases, and 8 bases lay between the germline ends. CDR1 and CDR2 from the germline V gene are SGHAT and FQDESV (reference sequence). This CDR3 has 15 residues. CDR3 bases: TGTGCCAGCAGCTTAGGGGGGCACAACACCGGGGAGCTGTTTTTT. Its protein is CASSLGGHNTGELFF.

This clone has a handful of counts. The chain links TRBV27 to TRBJ1-5; perhaps TRBD1 as D (5 bases). This CDR3 is built from 16 residues. The V gene's germline CDR1 is MNHEY and CDR2 SMNVEV (reference sequence). V lost 1 base and J lost 2, with 12 bases in between. In DNA form, the CDR3 reads TGTGCCAGCAGTTTATTCGGGGGTGGCGGCAATCAGCCCCAGCATTTT. Translated: CASSLFGGGGNQPQHF.

The gene calls are TRBV24-1 and TRBJ2-3; 9 bases are a match to TRBD2. V shed 3 bases, J shed 4 bases, and the junction held 7 bases outside the gene matches. From germline, CDR1 is KGHDR and CDR2 SFDVKD. The CDR3 length is 16 residues. The CDR3 is CATSDPLAGVADTQYF. DNA for the CDR3: TGTGCCACCAGTGATCCCTTAGCGGGAGTTGCAGATACGCAGTATTTT.

The V call is TRBV19, the J call TRBJ1-1, with D maybe TRBD1 (5 bases). Trimming took off 4 bases at V and 0 bases at J, with 12 bases between the two ends. The CDR3 covers 15 residues. Germline assignment: CDR1 LNHDA and CDR2 SQIVND (reference sequence). CDR3 in DNA: TGTGCCAGTAGTAGGGGCAGAACCATGAACACTGAAGCTTTCTTT. This sequence encodes CASSRGRTMNTEAFF.

The V call is TRBV19, the J call TRBJ1-5, with TRBD1 as a possible D gene (5 bases). The length of the CDR3 is 18 residues. Trimming removed 3 bases at V and 1 base at J, with 19 bases between. Germline V gene lookup returns CDR1 LNHDA and CDR2 SQIVND (reference sequence). The CDR3 sequence is CASSMVRSRDESNQPQHF. The CDR3 DNA follows: TGTGCCAGTAGTATGGTTCGGTCCAGGGATGAGAGCAATCAGCCCCAGCATTTT.